This TCR beta chain was sequenced for a study of blood T cells in healthy people across ages. Study-level results: Unsorted PBMC material precluded a definitive naive versus antigen-experienced comparison. Naive CD4+ cells and diversity were both higher in long-lived donors than in aged donors.

A second about 6 to 11 cycle PCR used barcoded and J-beta primers. CDR3-containing paired-end reads numbered at least 2.5 million in each sample. MiXCR, applied by TCRdb to the 5' RACE reads, yields one record per CDR3 protein. Of approximately 1.5 million distinct CDR3 sequences listed, approximately 43% are singletons. Extracted total RNA amounted to at least 5.5 micrograms for each sample. V trimming: 1 base; J trimming: 2 bases; junction bases outside the gene matches: 4. Germline V gene data show CDR1 as DFQATT and CDR2 as SNEGSKA (reference sequence). This CDR3 has 15 residues. About this clonotype: Its antigen is undetermined.

Sequencing input: blood. This chain joins TRBV20-1 and TRBJ2-2; 7 bases match TRBD2. The sequence came from a woman younger than 35 in good health. CDR3 bases: TGCAGTGCTAGAGTACCGGGACTAAACACCGGGGAGCTGTTTTTT. It yields the protein CSARVPGLNTGELFF.